This T cell receptor beta chain was captured in a study of radiation and T cells in renal cell carcinoma. Study observations and caveats: Top tumor clonotypes rose in blood 2 weeks post-radiation, then contracted.

There are 13 residues in the CDR3. Looked up from germline, CDR1 is SGHTS and CDR2 is YDEGEE. The V end was cut by 0 bases, the J end by 4 bases, with 7 bases between. With regard to this clone: Its cognate antigen is unknown. This sample also contains other DNA sequences that code for the same CDR3.

Regarding time point: blood 4 weeks post-SBRT, at nephrectomy. Treatment indicated: 15 Gy SBRT to primary tumor, nephrectomy 4 weeks later. Nephrectomy followed 15 Gy stereotactic body radiation by 4 weeks. This renal cell carcinoma was of the clear cell type. The table came from immunoSEQ multiplex PCR; TCRdb's copy has only in-frame clones and leaves some out. The table records 150,000 to 200,000 clones, 88% of them present only once. The input for sequencing was blood, taken from a patient whose treatment included radiotherapy and nephrectomy. The sequence derives from a woman aged 45-65 years with renal cell carcinoma. V usage is TRBV5-8 and J usage is TRBJ1-2, with a tentative D call TRBD1 (5 bases). The CDR3 nucleotides read TGTGCCAGCAGCTTGGCCGGGGGCTATGGCTACACCTTC. Amino acids: CASSLAGGYGYTF.